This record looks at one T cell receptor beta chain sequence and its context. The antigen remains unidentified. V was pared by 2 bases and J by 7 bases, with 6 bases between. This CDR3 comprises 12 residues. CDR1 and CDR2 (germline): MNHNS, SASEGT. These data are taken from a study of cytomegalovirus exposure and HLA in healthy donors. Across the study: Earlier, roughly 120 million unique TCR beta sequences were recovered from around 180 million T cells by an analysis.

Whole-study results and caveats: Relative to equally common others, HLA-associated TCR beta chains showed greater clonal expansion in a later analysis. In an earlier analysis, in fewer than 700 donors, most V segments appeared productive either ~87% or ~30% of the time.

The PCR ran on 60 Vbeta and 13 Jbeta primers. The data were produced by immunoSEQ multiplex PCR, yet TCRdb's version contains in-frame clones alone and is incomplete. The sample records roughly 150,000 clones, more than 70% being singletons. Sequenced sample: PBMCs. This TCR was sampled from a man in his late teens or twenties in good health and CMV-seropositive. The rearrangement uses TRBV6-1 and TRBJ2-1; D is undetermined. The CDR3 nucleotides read TGTGCCAGCAGTGAACCGGTTAATGAGCAGTTCTTC. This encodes CASSEPVNEQFF.